These T cell receptor beta chains were read from a single sample in a study of regulatory T cells in long-lasting Graves disease. TCRdb re-derived calls from the multiplex PCR reads in MiXCR, one entry per CDR3 protein. Of 600,000 to 800,000 distinct CDR3 sequences listed, around 32% are singletons. The sample in question was peripheral blood mononuclear cells (PBMCs), obtained when the disease was refractory, from a patient treated with antithyroid drugs. Receptors originate from a female donor with Graves disease. Both conserved end residues are trimmed from each CDR3. The order of the fields is J gene, V gene, CDR3 protein.

>TRBJ1-2|TRBV27
ASRNPIDSPTNYGYT
>TRBJ1-5|TRBV15
ATSRAGGWEGDSNQPQH
>TRBJ1-6|TRBV2
ASSGVRGNSPLH
>TRBJ2-7|TRBV10-3
AISELHEQY
>TRBJ1-1|TRBV12-3/TRBV12-4
ASSSDFGGTEAF
>TRBJ2-7|TRBV7-2
ASSPGPLGEQY
>TRBJ2-7|TRBV11-2
ASRRPGTSIHEQY
>TRBJ1-1|TRBV12-3/TRBV12-4
ASSPVPGEAF
>TRBJ1-5|TRBV4-1
ASSRVPAADQPQH
>TRBJ1-1|TRBV28
ASSLYQGGARRTEAF
>TRBJ1-4|TRBV7-9
ASSLGWGVRKLF
>TRBJ2-7|TRBV7-9
ASSEDSAYEQY
>TRBJ1-1|TRBV14
ASSQDPYGLLNTEAF
>TRBJ1-5|TRBV10-3
AISEYRDQPQH
>TRBJ1-2|TRBV12-3/TRBV12-4
ASSLVESGAYGYT
>TRBJ2-4|TRBV20-1
SARGLQGWVQY
>TRBJ1-1|TRBV30
AWSVHPGSGGTEAF
>TRBJ1-5|TRBV11-1
ASSQTADQPQH
>TRBJ1-2|TRBV28
ASSWGSGEKPYGYT
>TRBJ2-7|TRBV6-1
ASSDLLASYEQY
>TRBJ2-2|TRBV2
ASSDSTDNRLNTGELF
>TRBJ2-7|TRBV6-1
ASSEFLAGGYEQY
>TRBJ1-1|TRBV20-1
SADRGSTEAF
>TRBJ1-1|TRBV7-9
ATPGQGALSTEAF
>TRBJ2-7|TRBV20-1
SALAGGSYEQY
>TRBJ2-6|TRBV7-2
ASSRWGGTGANVLT
>TRBJ2-5|TRBV12-3/TRBV12-4
ASSQGDTPGETQY
>TRBJ1-3|TRBV14
ASSQVSDRSSGNTIY
>TRBJ1-4|TRBV3-1
ASGGDSSPNEKLF
>TRBJ1-5|TRBV28
ASTLGGPQH
>TRBJ1-4|TRBV7-3
ASSTHGNRENEKLF
>TRBJ1-2|TRBV27
ASSLGRTDNYGYT
>TRBJ1-4|TRBV6-2/TRBV6-3
ASSLDRGGEEKLF
>TRBJ2-1|TRBV20-1
SAIGQGGYNEQF
>TRBJ1-1|TRBV7-6
ASSPGGVGNTEAF
>TRBJ1-4|TRBV29-1
SVADRFATNEKLF
>TRBJ1-4|TRBV9
ASSPRRVATNEKLF
>TRBJ1-2|TRBV20-1
SARDRVSGYT
>TRBJ1-5|TRBV28
ASSSGGLGNQPQH
>TRBJ1-2|TRBV28
ASSSGQGPFYGYT
>TRBJ1-1|TRBV20-1
SATRLQVNTEAF
>TRBJ1-2|TRBV27
ASSLSWDRVYGYT
>TRBJ1-2|TRBV6-1
ASSGLRGEGNYGYT
>TRBJ1-2|TRBV20-1
SARTWGSGYGYT
>TRBJ2-1|TRBV7-9
ASSLGRAAYNEQF
>TRBJ1-3|TRBV12-3/TRBV12-4
ASTKAGTLGNTIY
>TRBJ1-2|TRBV5-1
ASSLLAGQNYGYT
>TRBJ1-2|TRBV27
ASSLSFTLSNYGYT
>TRBJ2-5|TRBV5-5
ASSSQLLTSGTETQY
>TRBJ2-6|TRBV20-1
SAREGTASGANVLT
>TRBJ2-1|TRBV5-6
ASSFATSGFHNEQF
>TRBJ1-4|TRBV30
AWCRQGGNEKLF
>TRBJ1-5|TRBV30
AWNRYSNQPQH
>TRBJ1-2|TRBV7-6
ASSLEDSSNYGYT